This record concerns one TCR beta chain sequence. Its antigen specificity is not known. No much larger clone exists at a distance of one base, and base qualities are not known. For CDR1 and CDR2, the germline V gene lists SGHDT and YYEEEE. The CDR3, from cysteine to phenylalanine, totals 16 residues. The entry retains the CDR3 DNA only, 48 bases that are in frame from base 1. The germline ends are 11 bases apart after V is trimmed by 0 bases and J by 1 base. These data come from a study of T cell responses to AZD1222 COVID-19 vaccine (dated by TCRdb to the early 2020s). Some background on the complete study: A total of 233 trial participants underwent TCR sequencing, of whom 200 to 220 received two doses of AZD1222 and about 25 received two doses of the MenACWY control vaccine. Trial participants were enrolled by age into subgroups of 18-55, 56-69 and 70-plus years, and around 150, 28 and 57 TCR-sequenced participants, respectively, were included in these subgroups. Study-level results and caveats: Participants were mostly white British and included more females than males, and it was suggested by the authors that clonal diversity may have been underestimated. Spike-specific TCR breadth and depth rose significantly after two AZD1222 doses compared with day 0 and with MenACWY recipients. The 56-69-year group was small, and its depth increase did not reach significance, likely because of low power. CD4 TCRs associated with the vaccine covered the entire spike protein, and the dominant responses were in regions 160-218 and 743-854. Conclusions about previously exposed vaccinees are limited because only a handful of AZD1222 recipients were SARS-CoV-2 seropositive at baseline. Because no day 14 peak-response samples were available, the repertoires could be characterized only after the peak T cell response. Nearly half of unique spike-specific TCRs reportedly recognized epitopes outside regions mutated in the B.1.351 and B.1.1.7 variants.

The CDR3 regions of human TCRbeta chains were analyzed by immunosequencing. The paper's processing steps were these. Repertoire TCRs were checked for matches against a reference library of SARS-CoV-2-specific TCRs that had been generated using the MIRA antigen-specificity platform. Breadth was defined as the fraction of unique TCRs that were SARS-CoV-2-associated, and depth was defined as the fraction of total T cells that were SARS-CoV-2-associated. Using the MIRA data, each spike-specific TCR was mapped to the spike region that the TCR reacts to and placed in a CD4 or CD8 class. Log10-transformed breadth and depth values were compared by one-way ANOVA with Sidak's multiple comparisons tests. TCRdb obtained this table from immuneACCESS and retained in-frame rearrangements with V and J assigned. These tables miss some clones; where compared with another copy, unresolved V genes account for less than half of the shortfall, and the remainder is unexplained. Clonal size and the V and J genes are those of that table, whereas D and trimming came from the DNA. The sample yields 100,000 to 150,000 clones; around 84% were counted once. Roughly a quarter of the sample belongs to the ten largest clones.

In light of the paper, this sample's time point label describes: about 28 days (+/-7) after the second vaccine dose. AZD1222 recipients whose second dose came at about 4 weeks and those whose second dose came at about 12 weeks were combined into one group, since spike-specific TCR depth and breadth did not differ between the two schedules. Vaccinee samples came from UK trials COV001 and COV002, including a single-blind randomized controlled phase 2/3 trial of AZD1222 (ChAdOx1 nCoV-19) in healthy adults. Trial participant PBMC samples were collected at day 0 and day 28 after the second dose for TCRbeta chain sequencing.

Sequencing used peripheral blood, obtained 28 days after the second AZD1222 dose. The source is an adult who received the AZD1222 COVID-19 vaccine. The rearrangement joined TRBV5-6 to TRBJ1-5, with no D gene named confidently. The CDR3 reads as follows: CASSLEGAWSNQPQHF. The nucleotides are TGTGCCAGCAGCTTGGAGGGCGCGTGGAGCAATCAGCCCCAGCATTTT.